The clone carrying this TCR beta chain was seen at least ten times. The antigen is undetermined. This record comes from a study of regulatory T cells in long-lasting Graves disease. Building of the TCR beta libraries involved iRepertoire HTBI primers and Arm-PCR of CDR3 regions. One entry per CDR3 protein, called by TCRdb with MiXCR from the multiplex PCR reads. The sample lists 510,000 or so distinct CDR3 sequences; 12% were seen once. The germline V gene encodes CDR1 LNHDA and CDR2 SQIVND (reference sequence). The CDR3 totals 14 residues. V was shortened by 4 bases and J by 5 bases, with 14 bases between the two germline ends. Documented time point: newly diagnosed GD, antithyroid drugs for less than 3 months. PBMC RNA served as the TCR library source. Findings and limits, study-wide: More public clonotypes were shared by persistent patients (around 2,800) than by new patients (fewer than 1,000). Lower TCR diversity characterized persistent Graves' patients relative to newly diagnosed patients.

The same sample was also studied in work on T cells in Graves' hyperthyroidism and ophthalmopathy.

The sequences come from peripheral blood mononuclear cells (PBMCs), collected at new diagnosis, from a patient treated with antithyroid drugs. This clonotype was sampled from a woman between 25 and 40 years old with Graves disease. V and J are TRBV19 and TRBJ1-1; the D is unclear. Here the CDR3 reads CASSTDGLRTEAFF. The CDR3 DNA reads TGTGCCAGTAGTACGGACGGTCTTAGGACTGAAGCTTTCTTT. Combining the CDR3 with reference TRBV19 and TRBJ1-1 gives the whole variable domain DGGITQSPKYLFRKEGQNVTLSCEQNLNHDAMYWYRQDPGQGLRLIYYSQIVNDFQKGDIAEGYSVSREKKESFPLTVTSAQKNPTAFYLCASSTDGLRTEAFFGQGTRLTVV.